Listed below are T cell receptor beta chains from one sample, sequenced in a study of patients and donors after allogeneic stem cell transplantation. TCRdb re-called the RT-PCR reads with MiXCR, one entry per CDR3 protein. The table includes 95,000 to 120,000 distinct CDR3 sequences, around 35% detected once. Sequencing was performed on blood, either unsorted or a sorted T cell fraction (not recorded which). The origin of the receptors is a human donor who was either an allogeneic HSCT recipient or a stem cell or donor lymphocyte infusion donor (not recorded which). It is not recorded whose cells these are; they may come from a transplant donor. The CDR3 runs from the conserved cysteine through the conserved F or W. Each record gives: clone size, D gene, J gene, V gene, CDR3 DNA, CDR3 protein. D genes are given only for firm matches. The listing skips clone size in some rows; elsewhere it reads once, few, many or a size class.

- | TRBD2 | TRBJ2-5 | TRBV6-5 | TGTGCCAGCAGCCCAGCGGGAGGAGGAGAGACCCAGTACTTC | CASSPAGGGETQYF
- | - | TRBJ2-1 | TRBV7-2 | TGTGCCAGCAGCTACGACGGGCTCCCCGTTGTGAATGAGCAGTTCTTC | CASSYDGLPVVNEQFF
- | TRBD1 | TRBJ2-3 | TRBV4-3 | TGCGCCAGCAGCCAAGACGGACAGGGGGCAGGAGATACGCAGTATTTT | CASSQDGQGAGDTQYF
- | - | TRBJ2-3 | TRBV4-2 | TGTGCCAGCAGCCAAGGGGCCTTCACAGATACGCAGTATTTT | CASSQGAFTDTQYF
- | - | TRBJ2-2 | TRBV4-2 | TGTGCCAGCAGCCAAGGATCTGGGGGGAACACCGGGGAGCTGTTTTTT | CASSQGSGGNTGELFF
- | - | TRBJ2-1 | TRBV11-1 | TGTGCCAGCAGCTTAGTTCCTAGAGGTGAGCAGTTCTTC | CASSLVPRGEQFF
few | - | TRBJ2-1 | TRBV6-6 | TGTGCCAGCAGTACTCCGGGCCAGGCCTACAATGAGCAGTTCTTC | CASSTPGQAYNEQFF
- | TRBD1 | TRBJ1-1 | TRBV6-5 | TGTGCCAGCATCAGGGGGACTGAAGCTTTCTTT | CASIRGTEAFF
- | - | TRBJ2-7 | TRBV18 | TGTGCCAGCTCACCACCTCATAGGGGAATCAACGAGCAGTACTTC | CASSPPHRGINEQYF
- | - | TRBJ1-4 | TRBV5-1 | TGCGCCAGCAGCCCAGGCGGCAACATGAGGGAAAAACTGTTTTTT | CASSPGGNMREKLFF
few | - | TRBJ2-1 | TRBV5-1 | TGCGCCAGCAGCTTGCCCCGTGGAGGGCATTCCTACAATGAGCAGTTCTTC | CASSLPRGGHSYNEQFF
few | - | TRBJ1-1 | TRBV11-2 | TGTGCCAGCAGCACCCTCCGGGCCCCCACTGAAGCTTTCTTT | CASSTLRAPTEAFF
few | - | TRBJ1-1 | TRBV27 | TGTGCCAGCAAAAGGGCGGGGAACACTGAAGCTTTCTTT | CASKRAGNTEAFF